One sample yielded the 2 T cell receptor beta chains listed below, sequenced in a study of blood T cell repertoires in COVID-19. Sequencing used immunoSEQ multiplex PCR; TCRdb keeps in-frame clones, though not all of them. The profile shows 300,000 to 400,000 clones, around nine tenths of them singletons. The sample taken for sequencing was PBMCs or T cells enriched from blood (not recorded which). All receptors derive from a woman aged 25 to 39 with acute COVID-19.

The rearrangement joins TRBV7-9 to TRBJ2-1; a possible D gene is TRBD1 (6 bases). V dropped 3 bases and J dropped 4 bases, with 7 bases sitting between them. The CDR3 has 13 amino acids. Germline V gene lookup returns CDR1 SEHNR and CDR2 FQNEAQ (reference sequence). CDR3 in DNA: TGTGCCAGCAGCTTGGACAGATACAATGAGCAGTTCTTC. It encodes CASSLDRYNEQFF.

The V call is TRBV5-1, the J call TRBJ2-2; TRBD2 is a possible D gene (6 bases). Trimming took 2 bases from V and 6 from J, leaving 20 bases between them. This CDR3 comprises 17 residues. Germline V CDR1 and CDR2: SGHRS, YFSETQ. CDR3 nucleotide sequence: TGCGCCAGCAGCTTTGGATACGGAGGGTTAGGGGCCGGGGAGCTGTTTTTT. This gives the protein CASSFGYGGLGAGELFF. Complete variable domain (other parts from reference TRBV5-1 and TRBJ2-2): KAGVTQTPRYLIKTRGQQVTLSCSPISGHRSVSWYQQTPGQGLQFLFEYFSETQRNKGNFPGRFSGRQFSNSRSEMNVSTLELGDSALYLCASSFGYGGLGAGELFFGEGSRLTVL.